Listed below are T cell receptor beta chains from one sample, sequenced in a study of OX40 agonist ivuxolimab in advanced cancers. Sequencing used immunoSEQ multiplex PCR; TCRdb keeps in-frame clones, though not all of them. Of more than 60,000 clones detected, roughly 84% appear once; the ten largest clones hold more than 25%. This material consisted of CD4+ or CD8+ T cells sorted from blood, taken in a trial of the OX40 agonist ivuxolimab. The receptors derive from an adult with an advanced solid tumor such as melanoma, head and neck, liver or kidney cancer. Each CDR3 is given with its conserved first and last residue. Each record gives: clone size, J gene, V gene, D gene, CDR3 DNA, CDR3 protein. D genes are given only for firm matches. Only part of the rows carry a size: once, few, many, or a class if the clone is expanded.

abundance: -; j_gene: TRBJ2-1; v_gene: TRBV10-2; d_gene: -; CDR3nt: TGCGCCAGCAGGGTAGCTAATGAGCAGTTCTTC; CDR3aa: CASRVANEQFF
abundance: -; j_gene: TRBJ1-2; v_gene: TRBV4-3; d_gene: -; CDR3nt: TGCGCCAGCAGCCAAGCGGGGGGGGCGCGAGGCTACACCTTC; CDR3aa: CASSQAGGARGYTF
abundance: many; j_gene: TRBJ2-5; v_gene: TRBV11-3; d_gene: -; CDR3nt: TGTGCCAGCAGCAGAAGGACAGGAGGGGATGAGACCCAGTACTTC; CDR3aa: CASSRRTGGDETQYF
abundance: few; j_gene: TRBJ1-1; v_gene: TRBV7-2; d_gene: -; CDR3nt: TGTGCCAGCAGCTTAGATTACGCCGAATTGGCTTTCTTT; CDR3aa: CASSLDYAELAFF
abundance: -; j_gene: TRBJ1-1; v_gene: TRBV19; d_gene: TRBD1; CDR3nt: TGTGCCAGTAGTCCATACAGGGGGATTCGCACTGAAGCTTTCTTT; CDR3aa: CASSPYRGIRTEAFF
abundance: -; j_gene: TRBJ1-2; v_gene: TRBV5-1; d_gene: -; CDR3nt: TGCGCCAGCAGGATACGAGGGGACTATGGCTACACCTTC; CDR3aa: CASRIRGDYGYTF
abundance: -; j_gene: TRBJ2-4; v_gene: TRBV19; d_gene: TRBD1; CDR3nt: TGTGCCAGTAGTCCGAGGACAGGGGGTACAAACATTCAGTACTTC; CDR3aa: CASSPRTGGTNIQYF
abundance: few; j_gene: TRBJ2-5; v_gene: TRBV7-9; d_gene: -; CDR3nt: TGTGCCAGCAGCTACGGGGACTCTTGGGAGACCCAGTACTTC; CDR3aa: CASSYGDSWETQYF
abundance: -; j_gene: TRBJ2-2; v_gene: TRBV7-2; d_gene: TRBD1; CDR3nt: TGTGCCAGCAGCTTACGACAGGGTCACACCGGGGAGCTGTTTTTT; CDR3aa: CASSLRQGHTGELFF
abundance: -; j_gene: TRBJ2-5; v_gene: TRBV30; d_gene: -; CDR3nt: TGTGCCTGGAGTGTATTTAGGGAGACCCAGTACTTC; CDR3aa: CAWSVFRETQYF